This entry describes one TCR beta chain. Its target is unknown. The entry originates in a study of cytomegalovirus exposure and HLA in healthy donors. At the level of the study: From about 200 million T cells, an earlier analysis saw 120 million or so unique TCR beta sequences. Study observations and caveats: Data from an earlier analysis indicated that most TCR beta V segments were productive either about 87% or about 30% of the time. Confirmation was obtained in vitro that a few CMV-associated chains are specific for CMV antigens.

Germline V lookup: CDR1 LNHDA, CDR2 SQIVND (reference sequence). The CDR3 is made up of 20 amino acids. Trimming pared 1 base from V and 2 bases from J, leaving 24 bases between. The PCR ran on 60 Vbeta and 13 Jbeta primers. Using immunoSEQ multiplex PCR, the repertoire was profiled, and TCRdb retains in-frame clones only, with some absent. Recorded for this sample: 130,000 to 150,000 clones. Donors counted as nominally healthy when sampled, yet unrecorded immune exposures were likely. The TCR was taken from a man aged 35 to 55 in good health and CMV-seronegative. The V gene is TRBV19, the J gene TRBJ1-5; maybe TRBD1 (6 bases). The sequenced sample consisted of PBMCs. Here the CDR3 DNA reads TGTGCCAGTAGTATAGCCCCTCTCCGGACAGTGCGAAATGGCAATCAGCCCCAGCATTTT. Translated, it gives CASSIAPLRTVRNGNQPQHF.